The 30 T cell receptor beta chains listed next were all sequenced from one sample in a study of shared clonotypes between healthy human individuals. Assay used: immunoSEQ multiplex PCR; TCRdb lists only in-frame clones, some missing. This table has nearly 2 million clones, around 96% appearing once. CD45RO-negative CD8 cells positively selected for CCR7 made up the naive population, which excluded terminally differentiated effector memory CD45RA+ cells. Input material: naive CD8+ T cells sorted from blood. The origin of the receptors is a man younger than 35 in good health.

The count of this clone is one. This chain uses TRBV9 with TRBJ2-1, with D unresolved. Germline CDR1 is SGDLS and CDR2 is YYNGEE. V was cut by 3 bases and J by 0 bases, with 13 bases left in between. This CDR3 contains 16 residues. CDR3 in amino acids: CASSEGTESSYNEQFF. CDR3 sequence (DNA): TGTGCCAGCAGCGAGGGAACAGAGAGCTCCTACAATGAGCAGTTCTTC.

V usage is TRBV5-1 and J usage is TRBJ2-5; TRBD2 matches 8 bases. Trimming cost V 2 bases and J 4 bases; bases outside gene matches: 7. The length of the CDR3 is 15 residues. CDR1 and CDR2 from the germline V gene are SGHRS and YFSETQ. DNA for the CDR3: TGCGCCAGCAGCTTTCTCGGGGGGGCGAGAGAGACCCAGTACTTC. The encoded protein is CASSFLGGARETQYF.

CDR3 amino acids: CATSSEGDYEQYF. DNA of the CDR3: TGTGCCACCAGCAGCGAAGGGGACTACGAGCAGTACTTC. The rearrangement joins TRBV15 to TRBJ2-7, with TRBD1 as a possible D gene (5 bases). This CDR3 contains 13 residues. From germline, CDR1 is LNHNV and CDR2 YYDKDF (reference sequence). Trimming took 3 bases from V and 3 from J, leaving 9 bases between them. Complete variable domain (other parts from reference TRBV15 and TRBJ2-7): DAMVIQNPRYQVTQFGKPVTLSCSQTLNHNVMYWYQQKSSQAPKLLFHYYDKDFNNEADTPDNFQSRRPNTSFCFLDIRSPGLGDTAMYLCATSSEGDYEQYFGPGTRLTVT.

The chain is built from TRBV10-3 and TRBJ2-2, with no clear D. Between the trimmed V and J ends, which lost 4 bases and 5 bases, there was a span of 14 bases. CDR1 is ENHRY and CDR2 is SYGVKD in the germline V gene. There are 15 residues in the CDR3. Here the CDR3 reads CAISGGFTETGELFF. The CDR3, as DNA: TGTGCCATCAGTGGTGGGTTTACCGAAACCGGGGAGCTGTTTTTT.

The V gene is TRBV30, the J gene TRBJ2-3, with 7 bases identical to TRBD2. The CDR3 contains 13 residues. V was clipped by 4 bases and J by 7 bases; unmatched bases: 8. The germline gives CDR1 GTSNPN, CDR2 SVGIG (reference sequence). The CDR3 DNA reads TGTGCCTGGACAGACGGGAGGAGAAATACGCAGTATTTT. Amino acids: CAWTDGRRNTQYF.

V usage is TRBV7-9 and J usage is TRBJ2-3; possible D gene TRBD2, 6 bases. The ends were cut back, 4 bases at V and 13 bases at J, with 12 bases in the middle. Germline CDR1 and CDR2: SEHNR and FQNEAQ (reference sequence). CDR3 length: 11 residues. As DNA, the CDR3 is TGTGCCAGCAGCTCAAGCGGGTTCGAGTATTTT. This codes for CASSSSGFEYF.

The chain couples TRBV4-3 to TRBJ1-1; D remains ambiguous. CDR1 is LGHNA, CDR2 YSLEER, per germline. The V gene lost 0 bases and the J gene lost 2 bases, with 13 bases spanning the gap. This CDR3 region has 16 residues. Here the CDR3 DNA reads TGCGCCAGCAGCCAAGATCGGCAGGCCTTTAACACTGAAGCTTTCTTT. It codes for CASSQDRQAFNTEAFF.

The count of this clone is one. In DNA, the CDR3 is TGCGCCAGCAGCCAGGGGACACAGCTAAACACCGGGGAGCTGTTTTTT. Translation gives CASSQGTQLNTGELFF. The chain recombines TRBV4-1 with TRBJ2-2, with a possible D match to TRBD1 (6 bases). The length of the CDR3 is 16 residues. From germline, CDR1 is MGHRA and CDR2 YSYEKL. V shed 3 bases and J shed 2 bases, with 13 bases lying between them.

This clone appeared once. V and J are TRBV4-3 and TRBJ1-1; D remains unclear. The germline V gene has CDR1 LGHNA and CDR2 YSLEER. With 1 base removed from V and 5 bases from J, the gap between germline ends came to 17 bases. The CDR3 has 16 residues. CDR3 sequence (DNA): TGCGCCAGCAGCCAAGGCGAGCTGGCGGAGGAGACTGAAGCTTTCTTT. Translation gives CASSQGELAEETEAFF.

This CDR3 is CASSTTHRIGYTF. CDR3 coding DNA: TGTGCCAGCAGTACAACCCACAGGATTGGCTACACCTTC. V is TRBV27 and J is TRBJ1-2; maybe TRBD1 (5 bases). Germline CDR1 MNHEY, CDR2 SMNVEV (reference sequence). The CDR3 is 13 residues long. The V end was cut by 5 bases, the J end by 7 bases, with 14 bases between.

The chain combines TRBV4-3 with TRBJ2-7, with 12 bases fitting TRBD2. The V segment lost 4 bases and the J segment 3 bases; nucleotides outside the gene matches: 7. This CDR3 has 16 residues. Germline V gene sequence: CDR1 LGHNA, CDR2 YSLEER. The CDR3 reads CASSPMTSGSLYEQYF. CDR3 DNA sequence: TGCGCCAGCAGCCCAATGACTAGCGGGAGTCTCTACGAGCAGTACTTC.

This chain links TRBV5-1 with TRBJ2-3; D remains unclear. Germline CDR1 SGHRS, CDR2 YFSETQ. Deletions cut 4 bases from V and 4 bases from J, with 25 bases between. This CDR3 region has 18 residues. The CDR3 DNA follows: TGCGCCAGCAGCCCACCTAGATCTGCCGATCGAAACCCAGATACGCAGTATTTT. It yields the protein CASSPPRSADRNPDTQYF. The whole variable domain, filled in from reference TRBV5-1 and TRBJ2-3, reads KAGVTQTPRYLIKTRGQQVTLSCSPISGHRSVSWYQQTPGQGLQFLFEYFSETQRNKGNFPGRFSGRQFSNSRSEMNVSTLELGDSALYLCASSPPRSADRNPDTQYFGPGTRLTVL.

The chain's CDR3 is CASTDQRESSYNEQFF. CDR3 nucleotide sequence: TGTGCCAGCACCGACCAGAGGGAGAGCTCCTACAATGAGCAGTTCTTC. The chain recombines TRBV25-1 with TRBJ2-1; D is perhaps TRBD2 (5 bases). Germline V gives CDR1 MGHDK, CDR2 SYGVNS. Trimming cost V 7 bases and J 0 bases, with 16 bases left between them. The CDR3 is made up of 16 amino acids.

This clone was detected once. This sequence joins TRBV5-8 and TRBJ1-2, with D perhaps TRBD1 (5 bases). CDR3 length: 11 amino acids. With 7 bases removed from V and 4 bases from J, the gap between germline ends came to 8 bases. Germline V gene data show CDR1 as SGHTS and CDR2 as YDEGEE. DNA of the CDR3: TGTGCCAGCGGGACTAGCTATGGCTACACCTTC. It specifies CASGTSYGYTF.

The CDR3 sequence is CASSYKLAGSTDTQYF. The DNA for the CDR3 is TGTGCCAGCAGTTACAAACTAGCGGGGAGCACAGATACGCAGTATTTT. The V gene is TRBV6-6, the J gene TRBJ2-3; 10 bases agree with TRBD2. The CDR3 covers 16 residues. Per the germline V gene, CDR1 is MNHNY and CDR2 is SVGAGI (reference sequence). V dropped 2 bases and J dropped 0; count of bases not matched to a gene: 2.

The gene calls are TRBV6-5 and TRBJ1-1; weak D call: TRBD1 (6 bases). V was clipped by 0 bases and J by 7 bases, with 15 bases between them. This CDR3 has 15 amino acids. CDR1 is MNHEY and CDR2 is SVGAGI in the germline V gene. The CDR3 here is CASSYSIRGQGEAFF. CDR3 DNA: TGTGCCAGCAGTTACTCGATCAGGGGTCAGGGTGAAGCTTTCTTT.

This rearrangement joins TRBV4-3 to TRBJ2-1; 11 bases line up with TRBD2. CDR1 is LGHNA, CDR2 YSLEER, per germline. The CDR3 length is 16 residues. J lost 8 bases, V lost 4 bases, and 10 bases had no gene match. CDR3 DNA sequence: TGCGCCAGCAGCCCCATTCCGGGACTAGCGGCGGATGAGCAGTTCTTC. It yields the protein CASSPIPGLAADEQFF.

J is TRBJ2-3 and V is TRBV7-9, with D maybe TRBD1 (6 bases). V lost 0 bases and J 1 base, leaving 8 bases between the germline ends. There are 15 residues in the CDR3. The germline CDR1 and CDR2 sequences are SEHNR and FQNEAQ (reference sequence). CDR3: CASSLAGQRTDTQYF. The CDR3 nucleotides are TGTGCCAGCAGCTTAGCGGGACAACGCACAGATACGCAGTATTTT.

The chain carries TRBV9 and TRBJ2-7; D call uncertain. CDR1 is SGDLS and CDR2 is YYNGEE in the germline V gene. The CDR3 extends over 13 amino acids. Trimming took 3 bases from V and 6 from J, leaving 13 bases between them. The CDR3 reads CASSAPPLGEQYF. The CDR3 DNA sequence: TGTGCCAGCAGCGCACCTCCCCTGGGCGAGCAGTACTTC.

The V and J genes are TRBV29-1 and TRBJ1-1; D might be TRBD1 (6 bases). The CDR3 loop spans 13 amino acids. Germline V gene data show CDR1 as SQVTM and CDR2 as ANQGSEA. Trimming removed 5 bases at V and 11 bases at J, with 21 bases between. The CDR3 loop reads CSVPRAGASEAFF. DNA of the CDR3: TGCAGCGTTCCTAGGGCAGGGGCATCGGAGGCTTTCTTT.

This chain connects TRBV5-6 to TRBJ2-5; D is unresolved. There are 11 residues in the CDR3. V was pared by 4 bases and J by 4 bases, with 5 bases between. CDR1 and CDR2 from the germline V gene are SGHDT and YYEEEE. CDR3 in amino acids: CASSTSETQYF. The DNA of the CDR3 is TGTGCCAGCAGCACTTCAGAGACCCAGTACTTC.

J is TRBJ2-2 and V is TRBV30; weak D call: TRBD2 (7 bases). CDR1 and CDR2 (germline): GTSNPN, SVGIG (reference sequence). The CDR3 totals 17 residues. Trimming cost V 4 bases and J 2 bases, with 20 bases left between them. CDR3 in DNA: TGTGCCTGGACTGGACTTGGCGGGGGCCATAACACCGGGGAGCTGTTTTTT. It yields the protein CAWTGLGGGHNTGELFF.

This chain connects TRBV25-1 to TRBJ1-6; D possibly corresponds to TRBD1 (5 bases). The germline gives CDR1 MGHDK, CDR2 SYGVNS. This CDR3 has 13 residues. The V end was cut by 9 bases, the J end by 7 bases, with 13 bases between. The CDR3 DNA reads as TGTGCCAGATTCAGGGAAAACAATTCACCCCTCCACTTT. Its protein is CARFRENNSPLHF.

V and J are TRBV5-4 and TRBJ2-1; 7 bases map to TRBD2. With V trimmed by 1 base and J by 7 bases, 5 bases remained unmatched. The CDR3 runs 14 residues. CDR1 SGHNT and CDR2 YYREEE come from the germline V gene (reference sequence). The CDR3 bases are TGTGCCAGCAGCTTGTCAGCGGGGTCAAATGAGCAGTTCTTC. It encodes CASSLSAGSNEQFF.

The chain links TRBV6-5 to TRBJ1-1; D perhaps matches TRBD1 (6 bases). V was shortened by 10 bases and J by 5 bases, with 20 bases between the two germline ends. Germline V gives CDR1 MNHEY, CDR2 SVGAGI. The CDR3 covers 14 residues. CDR3 residues: CATAPTTGMTEAFF. The DNA for the CDR3 is TGTGCCACAGCCCCCACAACAGGGATGACTGAAGCTTTCTTT.

The V gene is TRBV5-6, the J gene TRBJ1-5; D remains ambiguous. V lost 2 bases and J lost 3, with 9 bases in between. Per germline, CDR1 SGHDT and CDR2 YYEEEE. The CDR3 contains 14 residues. The CDR3 reads CASSLGVTNQPQHF. In DNA, the CDR3 is TGTGCCAGCAGCTTAGGCGTGACCAATCAGCCCCAGCATTTT.

The chain employs TRBV2 and TRBJ2-5, with unresolved D. Germline CDR1 and CDR2: SNHLY and FYNNEI. The V and J ends lost 3 bases and 2 bases respectively, with 13 bases between them. CDR3 length: 15 residues. This chain's CDR3 is CASSEAPGSQETQYF. CDR3 nucleotide sequence: TGTGCCAGCAGTGAGGCCCCCGGTAGTCAAGAGACCCAGTACTTC.

The chain couples TRBV19 to TRBJ2-2; 8 nucleotides match TRBD2. The trim removed 4 bases at V and 6 bases at J, leaving 4 bases unmatched. Germline CDR1 LNHDA, CDR2 SQIVND (reference sequence). CDR3 length: 14 residues. Here the CDR3 DNA reads TGTGCCAGTAGTAACTCCGGGGGGGCCGGGGAGCTGTTTTTT. It specifies CASSNSGGAGELFF. Supplemented by reference TRBV19 and TRBJ2-2, the full variable domain reads DGGITQSPKYLFRKEGQNVTLSCEQNLNHDAMYWYRQDPGQGLRLIYYSQIVNDFQKGDIAEGYSVSREKKESFPLTVTSAQKNPTAFYLCASSNSGGAGELFFGEGSRLTVL.

The rearrangement uses TRBV5-5 and TRBJ1-1, with a weak D call TRBD1 (5 bases). Germline V gene sequence: CDR1 SGHKS, CDR2 YYEKEE (reference sequence). This CDR3 region has 14 residues. Deletions cut 1 base from V and 2 bases from J, with 9 bases between. The CDR3, as DNA: TGTGCCAGCAGCTTGACAGGACACAACACTGAAGCTTTCTTT. It yields the protein CASSLTGHNTEAFF.

The chain employs TRBV7-6 and TRBJ2-7; 10 bases line up with TRBD1. The V gene's germline CDR1 is SGHVS and CDR2 FNYEAQ. The V and J ends lost 5 bases and 3 bases, in that order; junction bases with no gene match: 7. The CDR3 totals 15 residues. This chain's CDR3 is CASSRDRGQIYEQYF. CDR3 in DNA: TGTGCCAGCAGCCGTGACAGGGGGCAAATCTACGAGCAGTACTTC.